The 14 T cell receptor beta chains below come from one sample, sequenced in a study of blood T cell repertoires in COVID-19 (dated by TCRdb to 2018 to 2021). Library generation was performed with the immunoSEQ multiplex PCR assay. TCRdb stores this immuneACCESS table with in-frame sequences only. Part of the clones is absent; in the studies checked, under half of the shortfall reflects unresolved V genes, and no reason is known for the rest. For this sample the table gives 150,000 to 200,000 clones, of which approximately 80% were detected only once. The ten top clones hold roughly 9% of the sample. The sample comprised peripheral blood. The receptor source for this set is a woman older than 75 with active or convalescent COVID-19.

The chain combines TRBV6-2 or TRBV6-3 with TRBJ1-1; possible D gene TRBD1, 6 bases. CDR3 size: 13 residues. Germline V gives CDR1 MNHEY, CDR2 SVGEGT. Trimming left V 5 bases short and J 2 bases short, with 9 bases between. The CDR3 DNA reads as TGTGCCAGCAGTGGACAGATAAACACTGAAGCTTTCTTT. Encoded protein: CASSGQINTEAFF.

Details on this clone: This CDR3 is also generated by other DNA sequences in the sample. V gene TRBV7-2 combines with J gene TRBJ2-3, with 10 bases aligning to TRBD2. The V and J ends lost 5 bases and 4 bases, in that order; junction bases with no gene match: 9. The CDR3 contains 16 residues. Germline lookup yields CDR1 SGHTA and CDR2 FQGNSA. DNA of the CDR3: TGTGCCAGCAGCCTCGCAGCGGGGGGGCCGGCAGATACGCAGTATTTT. It encodes CASSLAAGGPADTQYF.

The chain recombines TRBV5-1 with TRBJ2-3; TRBD2 agrees at 8 bases. V shed 4 bases, J shed 4 bases, and the junction held 14 bases outside the gene matches. The CDR3 totals 17 residues. Looked up from germline, CDR1 is SGHRS and CDR2 is YFSETQ. CDR3 protein: CASSPFGRGAAADTQYF. In DNA form, the CDR3 reads TGCGCCAGCAGCCCCTTTGGGCGGGGGGCGGCCGCAGATACGCAGTATTTT.

This chain links TRBV12-3 or TRBV12-4 with TRBJ1-1, with a possible D match to TRBD1 (5 bases). The CDR3 has 13 amino acids. V was cut by 2 bases and J by 5 bases, with 9 bases left in between. This CDR3 is CASSLPRQTEAFF. In DNA form, the CDR3 reads TGTGCCAGCAGTTTACCCCGACAGACTGAAGCTTTCTTT.

This clone appeared a few times. The rearrangement joins TRBV18 to TRBJ2-1; 7 nucleotides match TRBD2. The trim removed 0 bases at V and 4 bases at J, leaving 6 bases unmatched. The CDR3 covers 16 residues. Germline assignment: CDR1 KGHSH and CDR2 LQKENI. CDR3 residues: CASSPPGQGGYNEQFF. DNA for the CDR3: TGTGCCAGCTCACCACCGGGGCAGGGAGGGTACAATGAGCAGTTCTTC.

This clone was counted a few times. The chain combines TRBV5-4 with TRBJ2-7; a weak D match, TRBD1 (6 bases). V was pared by 1 base and J by 0 bases, with 8 bases between. CDR1 is SGHNT, CDR2 YYREEE, per germline (reference sequence). The CDR3 covers 14 residues. In DNA, the CDR3 is TGTGCCAGCAGCTTGCGGGACAACTCCTACGAGCAGTACTTC. It codes for CASSLRDNSYEQYF. The full variable domain, completed using reference TRBV5-4 and TRBJ2-7, is ETGVTQSPTHLIKTRGQQVTLRCSSQSGHNTVSWYQQALGQGPQFIFQYYREEENGRGNFPPRFSGLQFPNYSSELNVNALELDDSALYLCASSLRDNSYEQYFGPGTRLTVT.

The chain carries TRBV2 and TRBJ2-3; 8 nucleotides align to TRBD2. Germline-derived CDR1 and CDR2 are SNHLY and FYNNEI. V shed 4 bases, J shed 2 bases, and the junction held 5 bases outside the gene matches. This CDR3 spans 15 amino acids. For the CDR3, the DNA is TGTGCCAGCAGTGTCACTAGCGGAATCACAGATACGCAGTATTTT. Amino acids: CASSVTSGITDTQYF.

This clone was observed once. The CDR3, as DNA: TGTGCCAGCAGCTTAAGTGCAGGGCGGGAAAAACTGTTTTTT. Protein sequence: CASSLSAGREKLFF. The chain couples TRBV7-9 to TRBJ1-4, with D tentatively TRBD1 (5 bases). With 2 bases removed from V and 8 bases from J, the gap between germline ends came to 12 bases. The CDR3 is 14 amino acids. Germline loops: CDR1 SEHNR, CDR2 FQNEAQ (reference sequence).

The chain uses TRBV7-6 and TRBJ2-5, with TRBD2 matching over 7 bases. Looked up from germline, CDR1 is SGHVS and CDR2 is FNYEAQ. J lost 5 bases, V lost 3 bases, and 9 bases had no gene match. The CDR3 sequence is 15 residues long. CDR3 DNA: TGTGCCAGCAGCTTTATGGGCCAGGGAGGGGAGACCCAGTACTTC. This gives the protein CASSFMGQGGETQYF.

The rearrangement joins TRBV14 to TRBJ2-7, with 12 bases identical to TRBD2. Germline CDR1 reads SGHDN; CDR2 reads FVKESK. Trimming took 3 bases from V and 2 from J; bases not matched to a gene: 2. CDR3 length equals 15 residues. The CDR3 DNA reads TGTGCCAGCAGCCACCGGACTAGCGGGGCCTACGAGCAGTACTTC. This sequence encodes CASSHRTSGAYEQYF.

The chain couples TRBV11-2 to TRBJ1-1; D call uncertain. V gave up 0 bases and J gave up 2 bases, with 10 bases separating them. The CDR3 sequence is 15 residues long. Germline V lookup: CDR1 SGHAT, CDR2 FQNNGV. DNA for the CDR3: TGTGCCAGCAGCTTAGACGGCGGGAGAAACACTGAAGCTTTCTTT. Translating gives CASSLDGGRNTEAFF.

The rearrangement uses TRBV5-1 and TRBJ1-4; D ambiguous. This CDR3 spans 16 amino acids. The germline V gene encodes CDR1 SGHRS and CDR2 YFSETQ. Between the trimmed V and J ends, which lost 0 bases and 8 bases, there was a span of 17 bases. The CDR3 sequence: CASSLAVGGVGEKLFF. The DNA for the CDR3 is TGCGCCAGCAGCTTGGCGGTCGGCGGGGTAGGAGAAAAACTGTTTTTT.

The rearrangement links TRBV23-1 to TRBJ1-5; 7 bases are shared with TRBD1. TRBV23-1 belongs to the ORF category, with a function that is uncertain. The CDR3 loop spans 15 amino acids. V lost 8 bases, J lost 5 bases, and 12 bases stayed unmatched. The CDR3 reads CASPRARGKDQPQHF. CDR3 bases: TGCGCCAGCCCCCGGGCCAGGGGGAAGGATCAGCCCCAGCATTTT.

This clone was recorded a few times. This chain uses TRBV14 with TRBJ2-1, with 8 bases identical to TRBD2. This CDR3 comprises 13 residues. Per the germline V gene, CDR1 is SGHDN and CDR2 is FVKESK. Trimming at V came to 0 bases and at J to 12 bases, leaving 4 bases not matched to a gene. The CDR3 protein is CASSQDFAGGQFF. CDR3 in DNA: TGTGCCAGCAGCCAAGATTTTGCGGGGGGGCAGTTCTTC.